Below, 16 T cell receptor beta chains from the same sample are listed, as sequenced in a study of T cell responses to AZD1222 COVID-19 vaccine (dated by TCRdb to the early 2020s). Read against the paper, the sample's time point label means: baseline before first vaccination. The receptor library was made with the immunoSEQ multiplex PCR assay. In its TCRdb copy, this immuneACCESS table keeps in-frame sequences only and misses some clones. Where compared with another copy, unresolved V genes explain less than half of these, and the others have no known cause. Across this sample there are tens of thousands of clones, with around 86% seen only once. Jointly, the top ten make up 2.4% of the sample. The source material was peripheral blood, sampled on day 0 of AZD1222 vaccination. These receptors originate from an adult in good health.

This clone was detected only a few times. The CDR3 here is CAIKTSGSSDTQYF. The CDR3 region has the DNA TGTGCCATCAAGACTAGCGGGAGTTCTGATACGCAGTATTTT. This chain uses TRBV10-3 with TRBJ2-3; 12 nucleotides align to TRBD2. Germline lookup yields CDR1 ENHRY and CDR2 SYGVKD. This CDR3 spans 14 amino acids. V lost 7 bases, J lost 6 bases, and 5 bases stayed unmatched.

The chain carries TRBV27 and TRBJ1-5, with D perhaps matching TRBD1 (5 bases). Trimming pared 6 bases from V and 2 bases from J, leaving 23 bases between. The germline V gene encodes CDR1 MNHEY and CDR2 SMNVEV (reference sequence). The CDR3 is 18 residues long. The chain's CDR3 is CASRAKGDSRQGNQPQHF. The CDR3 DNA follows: TGTGCCAGCAGGGCTAAGGGTGACAGTCGCCAGGGCAATCAGCCCCAGCATTTT.

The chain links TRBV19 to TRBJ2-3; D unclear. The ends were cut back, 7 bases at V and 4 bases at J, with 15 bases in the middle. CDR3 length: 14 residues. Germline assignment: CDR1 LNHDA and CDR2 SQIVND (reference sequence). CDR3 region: CASNRGPQADTQYF. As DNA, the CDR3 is TGTGCCAGTAACCGAGGTCCACAAGCAGATACGCAGTATTTT. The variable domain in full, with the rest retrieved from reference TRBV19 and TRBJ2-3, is DGGITQSPKYLFRKEGQNVTLSCEQNLNHDAMYWYRQDPGQGLRLIYYSQIVNDFQKGDIAEGYSVSREKKESFPLTVTSAQKNPTAFYLCASNRGPQADTQYFGPGTRLTVL.

CDR3 region: CASSFRRETQYF. CDR3 DNA sequence: TGTGCCAGCAGCTTCCGCCGAGAGACCCAGTACTTC. The V call is TRBV7-9, the J call TRBJ2-5; D gene ambiguous. CDR1 is SEHNR, CDR2 FQNEAQ, per germline (reference sequence). CDR3 length: 12 amino acids. V was pared by 3 bases and J by 4 bases, with 6 bases between. Full variable domain (outside the CDR3, taken from reference TRBV7-9 and TRBJ2-5): DTGVSQNPRHKITKRGQNVTFRCDPISEHNRLYWYRQTLGQGPEFLTYFQNEAQLEKSRLLSDRFSAERPKGSFSTLEIQRTEQGDSAMYLCASSFRRETQYFGPGTRLLVL.

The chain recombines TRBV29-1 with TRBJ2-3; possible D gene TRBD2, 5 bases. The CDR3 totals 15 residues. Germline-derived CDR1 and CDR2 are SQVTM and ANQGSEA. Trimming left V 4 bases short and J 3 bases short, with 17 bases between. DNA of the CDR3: TGCAGCGTTGGGCCGGGGTTCGTGACGACAGATACGCAGTATTTT. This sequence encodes CSVGPGFVTTDTQYF.

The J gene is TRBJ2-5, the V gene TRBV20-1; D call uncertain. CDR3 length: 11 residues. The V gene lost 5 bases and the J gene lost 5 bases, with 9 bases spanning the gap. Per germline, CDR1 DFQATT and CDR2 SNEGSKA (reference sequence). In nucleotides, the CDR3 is TGCAGTGCTTTGCTTCTGGAGACCCAGTACTTC. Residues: CSALLLETQYF.

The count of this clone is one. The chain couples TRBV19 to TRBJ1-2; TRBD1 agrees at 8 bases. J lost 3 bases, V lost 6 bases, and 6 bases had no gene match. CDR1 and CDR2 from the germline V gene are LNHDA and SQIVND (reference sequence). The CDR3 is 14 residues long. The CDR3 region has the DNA TGTGCCAGTAGGGCTCAGGGGGCAGACTATGGCTACACCTTC. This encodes CASRAQGADYGYTF.

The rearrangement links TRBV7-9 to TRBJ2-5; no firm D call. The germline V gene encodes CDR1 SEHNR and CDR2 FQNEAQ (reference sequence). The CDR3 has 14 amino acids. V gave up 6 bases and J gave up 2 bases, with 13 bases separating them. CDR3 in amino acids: CASSVGSYQETQYF. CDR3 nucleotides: TGTGCCAGCAGTGTAGGATCGTATCAAGAGACCCAGTACTTC.

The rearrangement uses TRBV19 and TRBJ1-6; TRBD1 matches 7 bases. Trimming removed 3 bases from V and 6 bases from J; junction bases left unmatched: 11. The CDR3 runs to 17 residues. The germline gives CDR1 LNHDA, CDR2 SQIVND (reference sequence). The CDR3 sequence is CASSIDTGVWGNSPLHF. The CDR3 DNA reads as TGTGCCAGTAGTATCGACACAGGGGTTTGGGGTAATTCACCCCTCCACTTT.

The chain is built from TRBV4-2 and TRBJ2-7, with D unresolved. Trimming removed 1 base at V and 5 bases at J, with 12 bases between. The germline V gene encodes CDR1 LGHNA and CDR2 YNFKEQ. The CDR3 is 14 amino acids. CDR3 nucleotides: TGTGCCAGCAGCCAAGTAGAGAAGGGCCACGAGCAGTACTTC. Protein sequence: CASSQVEKGHEQYF.

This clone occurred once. The CDR3 reads CASSRGQVLNWGTDTQYF. DNA of the CDR3: TGTGCCAGCAGTAGGGGACAGGTCCTCAATTGGGGCACAGATACGCAGTATTTT. The chain uses TRBV11-2 and TRBJ2-3, with 8 positions matching TRBD1. Germline V lookup: CDR1 SGHAT, CDR2 FQNNGV. The CDR3 covers 18 residues. V lost 6 bases, J lost 1 base, and 15 bases stayed unmatched. The full variable domain, rest sourced from reference TRBV11-2 and TRBJ2-3, is EAGVAQSPRYKIIEKRQSVAFWCNPISGHATLYWYQQILGQGPKLLIQFQNNGVVDDSQLPKDRFSAERLKGVDSTLKIQPAKLEDSAVYLCASSRGQVLNWGTDTQYFGPGTRLTVL.

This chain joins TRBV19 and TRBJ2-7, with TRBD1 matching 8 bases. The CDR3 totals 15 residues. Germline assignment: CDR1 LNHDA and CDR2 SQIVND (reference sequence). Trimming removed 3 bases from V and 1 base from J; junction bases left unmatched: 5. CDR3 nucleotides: TGTGCCAGTAGTATCCTGGGACAGGCATCCTACGAGCAGTACTTC. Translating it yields CASSILGQASYEQYF. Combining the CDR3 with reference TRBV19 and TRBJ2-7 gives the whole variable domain DGGITQSPKYLFRKEGQNVTLSCEQNLNHDAMYWYRQDPGQGLRLIYYSQIVNDFQKGDIAEGYSVSREKKESFPLTVTSAQKNPTAFYLCASSILGQASYEQYFGPGTRLTVT.

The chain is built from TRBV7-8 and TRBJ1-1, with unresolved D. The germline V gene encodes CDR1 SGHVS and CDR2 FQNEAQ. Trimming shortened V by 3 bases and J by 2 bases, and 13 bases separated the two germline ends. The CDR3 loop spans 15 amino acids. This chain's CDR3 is CASSLTPGLNTEAFF. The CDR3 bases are TGTGCCAGCAGCTTGACCCCGGGCCTTAACACTGAAGCTTTCTTT.

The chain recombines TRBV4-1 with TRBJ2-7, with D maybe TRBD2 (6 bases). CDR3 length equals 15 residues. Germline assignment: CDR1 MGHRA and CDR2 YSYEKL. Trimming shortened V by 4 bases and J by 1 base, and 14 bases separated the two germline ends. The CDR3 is CASSLTREESYEQYF. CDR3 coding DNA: TGCGCCAGCAGCCTTACTAGGGAGGAATCCTACGAGCAGTACTTC.

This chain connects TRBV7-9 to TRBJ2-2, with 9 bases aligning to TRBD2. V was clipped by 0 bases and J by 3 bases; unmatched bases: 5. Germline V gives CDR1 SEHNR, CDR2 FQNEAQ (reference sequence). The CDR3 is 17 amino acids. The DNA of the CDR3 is TGTGCCAGCAGCTTAGCGGCGGGAGGGCCAGACACCGGGGAGCTGTTTTTT. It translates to CASSLAAGGPDTGELFF.

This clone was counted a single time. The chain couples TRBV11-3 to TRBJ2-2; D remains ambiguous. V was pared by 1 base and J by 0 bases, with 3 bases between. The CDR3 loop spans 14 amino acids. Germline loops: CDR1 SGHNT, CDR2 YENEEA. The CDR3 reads CASSLGANTGELFF. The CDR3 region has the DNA TGTGCCAGCAGCTTAGGGGCGAACACCGGGGAGCTGTTTTTT. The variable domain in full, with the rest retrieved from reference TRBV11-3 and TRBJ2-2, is EAGVVQSPRYKIIEKKQPVAFWCNPISGHNTLYWYLQNLGQGPELLIRYENEEAVDDSQLPKDRFSAERLKGVDSTLKIQPAELGDSAVYLCASSLGANTGELFFGEGSRLTVL.